The present TCR beta chain was sequenced within a study of cytomegalovirus exposure and HLA in healthy donors. General study results and limits: First-cohort TCR clusters tended to co-occur in the approximately 130 validation repertoires, a later analysis found.

The CDR3 loop spans 16 amino acids. The germline CDR1 and CDR2 sequences are SGHAT and FQNNGV. V lost 5 bases and J 4 bases, leaving 17 bases between the germline ends. With respect to this clone: What it binds is not known.

Using immunoSEQ multiplex PCR, the repertoire was profiled, and TCRdb retains in-frame clones only, with some absent. The table includes 150,000 to 180,000 clones, roughly 90% detected once. The V call is TRBV11-2, the J call TRBJ2-2; D is possibly TRBD2 (6 bases). This receptor was taken from a young man in good health and CMV-seropositive. The sample consisted of PBMCs. The CDR3 reads CASSPGGTVVTGELFF. Here the CDR3 DNA reads TGTGCCAGCAGCCCTGGCGGGACGGTGGTCACCGGGGAGCTGTTTTTT.